The clone carrying this T cell receptor beta chain is a singleton in its sample. Its target is unknown. The data belong to a study of molecular identifiers for immune sequencing clone quantification. From the PCR reads, TCRdb called clonotypes with MiXCR, one entry per CDR3 protein. The data show approximately 54,000 distinct CDR3 sequences, 25% seen once. Using a CD8+CD4-CCR7+CD45RA+ phenotype, naive CD8 T cells were sorted. The CDR3 runs 13 residues. Germline CDR1 is DFQATT and CDR2 is SNEGSKA (reference sequence). The V end lost 6 bases, the J end lost 3 bases, and 15 bases lay between the germline ends. Study findings and constraints: Over 98% of CMV-specific effector molecules, but under 1% of naive ones, were in clones above 20 copies. A single cell's spiked Jurkat TCR RNA was reportedly detectable among more than 950,000 naive cells.

This TCR was sampled from a human donor in good health. Some libraries in this study had Jurkat cell RNA spiked in. Sequencing used naive CD8+ T cells from blood, with Jurkat cell RNA spiked in. Specified subset: FACS-sorted CD8+CD4-CCR7+CD45RA+ naive T cells. The chain is built from TRBV20-1 and TRBJ2-7, with D possibly matching TRBD2 (5 bases). CDR3 protein: CSATSGFDYEQYF. CDR3 DNA sequence: TGCAGTGCCACTTCGGGGTTCGACTACGAGCAGTACTTC.